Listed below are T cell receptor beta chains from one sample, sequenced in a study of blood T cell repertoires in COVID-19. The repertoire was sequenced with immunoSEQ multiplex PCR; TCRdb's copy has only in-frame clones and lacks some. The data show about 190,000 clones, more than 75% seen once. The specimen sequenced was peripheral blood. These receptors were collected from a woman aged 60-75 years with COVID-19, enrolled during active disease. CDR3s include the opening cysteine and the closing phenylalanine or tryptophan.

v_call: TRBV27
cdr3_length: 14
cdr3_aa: CASSRQGTQETQYF

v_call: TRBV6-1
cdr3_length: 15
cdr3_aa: CASSEAGLRYSPLHF

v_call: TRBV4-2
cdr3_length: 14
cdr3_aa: CASSQGTLGYGYTF

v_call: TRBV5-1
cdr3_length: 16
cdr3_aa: CASSLASGVVADTQYF

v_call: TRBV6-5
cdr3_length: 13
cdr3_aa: CASTLRTGGEQFF

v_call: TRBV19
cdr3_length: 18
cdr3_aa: CASTPPWGRGNSNQPQHF

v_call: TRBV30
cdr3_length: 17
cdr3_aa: CAWSPKGPGYSNQPQHF

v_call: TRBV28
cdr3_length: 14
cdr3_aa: CASSRPPGVRPQYF

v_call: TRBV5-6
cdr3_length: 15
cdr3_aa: CASSPPRGLGNTIYF

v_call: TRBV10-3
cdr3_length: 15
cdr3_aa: CAISPTGWMTGELFF

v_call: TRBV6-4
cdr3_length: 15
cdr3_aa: CASSDSTAGNTEAFF

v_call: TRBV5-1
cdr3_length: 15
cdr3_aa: CASSFGPGVEQPQHF

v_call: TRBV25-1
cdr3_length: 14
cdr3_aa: CASSVGQDNSPLHF

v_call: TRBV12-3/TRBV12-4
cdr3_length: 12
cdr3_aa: CASSFQQQPQHF

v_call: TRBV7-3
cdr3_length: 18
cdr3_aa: CASSPFVPTGLPKHEQYF

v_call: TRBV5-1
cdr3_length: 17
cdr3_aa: CASSLSGLAGVAYEQYF

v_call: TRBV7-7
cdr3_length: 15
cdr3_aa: CASSSSGANTGELFF

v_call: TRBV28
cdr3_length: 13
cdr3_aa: CASSLMASYGYTF

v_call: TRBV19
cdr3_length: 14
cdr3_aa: CASSGGPTNEKLFF

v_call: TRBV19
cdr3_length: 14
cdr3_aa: CASSITGDVYGYTF

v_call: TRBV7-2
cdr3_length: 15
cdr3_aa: CASRAGVGGNQPQHF

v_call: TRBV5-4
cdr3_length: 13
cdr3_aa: CASSLPVNTEAFF